This TCR beta chain is drawn from a study of cytomegalovirus exposure and HLA in healthy donors. Vbeta (60) and Jbeta (13) primers were used in the PCR. Only in-frame clones appear in the TCRdb table, and some are missing; sequencing was by immunoSEQ multiplex PCR. The sample records about 210,000 clones, roughly 87% being singletons. The CDR3 totals 15 residues. V was pared by 1 base and J by 1 base, with 0 bases of the junction left unmatched. From germline, CDR1 is SGHRS and CDR2 YFSETQ. The rearrangement uses TRBV5-1 and TRBJ2-1, with 9 bases lining up with TRBD2. The sequence was obtained from a middle-aged man in good health and CMV-seropositive. The sample consisted of PBMCs. The CDR3 protein is CASSLTSGSYNEQFF. The DNA of the CDR3 is TGCGCCAGCAGCTTGACTAGCGGGTCCTACAATGAGCAGTTCTTC.